The source of this T cell receptor beta chain is a study of blood T cell repertoires in COVID-19. Overall study: Samples came from the United States, Italy and Spain, spanning acute and convalescent COVID-19.

Under the authors' procedure: Amplification of reference gene primers was used by the study to estimate nucleated cell counts. Here immunoSEQ multiplex PCR was the method, and the copy in TCRdb shows in-frame clones only, minus some. V and J calls and clone size are as listed in that table; D and trimming were resolved from the DNA. The data show around 85,000 clones, roughly 89% seen once. V trimming: 0 bases; J trimming: 2 bases; junction bases outside the gene matches: 11. CDR3 length: 18 residues. The germline CDR1 and CDR2 sequences are LNHNV and YYDKDF (reference sequence). V and J are TRBV15 and TRBJ2-7, with 9 bases lining up with TRBD2. This sequence originates from a man aged 55 to 70 with acute or convalescent COVID-19. The sample consisted of peripheral blood. The CDR3 coding sequence is TGTGCCACCAGCAGAGATCGGTCACTAGCGGGTAAGACCTACGAGCAGTACTTC. Translation gives CATSRDRSLAGKTYEQYF.